A selection of T cell receptor beta chains follows, all from one sample in a study of T cell responses to AZD1222 COVID-19 vaccine. Sequenced by immunoSEQ multiplex PCR; TCRdb stores in-frame clones only, minus some. This table holds more than 110,000 clones, about nine tenths found once. Sequenced here: peripheral blood, sampled on day 0 of AZD1222 vaccination. The receptors here all came from an adult in good health. Each CDR3 is given with its conserved first and last residue. Each record gives: V gene, D gene, J gene, clone size, CDR3 protein, CDR3 DNA. The D gene is left open where the match is weak. Some rows have no size entry. The others give once, few or many, or a class for an expanded clone.

TRBV4-2	TRBD2	TRBJ2-2	NA	CASSQGLAGEGRELFF	TGTGCCAGCAGCCAAGGACTAGCGGGAGAGGGGAGGGAGCTGTTTTTT
TRBV6-5	NA	TRBJ1-5	NA	CASMGTYSNQPQHF	TGTGCCAGCATGGGAACATATAGCAATCAGCCCCAGCATTTT
TRBV3-1/TRBV3-2	NA	TRBJ1-3	NA	CASSQRGQKISGNTIYF	TGTGCCAGTAGCCAAAGAGGACAGAAGATATCTGGAAACACCATATATTTT
TRBV2	NA	TRBJ1-1	NA	CASSEEQLNTEAFF	TGTGCCAGCAGTGAAGAACAGCTCAACACTGAAGCTTTCTTT
TRBV27	NA	TRBJ1-1	NA	CASKIPGYTEAFF	TGTGCCAGCAAAATTCCAGGGTACACTGAAGCTTTCTTT
TRBV19	NA	TRBJ2-7	NA	CASSISVGTIYEQYF	TGTGCCAGTAGTATTTCGGTGGGGACGATTTACGAGCAGTACTTC
TRBV25-1	TRBD1	TRBJ1-6	few	CASIGQGGYNSPLHF	TGTGCCAGCATTGGACAGGGGGGATATAATTCACCCCTCCACTTT
TRBV11-3	NA	TRBJ2-1	NA	CASSTPGRNEQFF	TGTGCCAGCAGCACCCCCGGGCGCAATGAGCAGTTCTTC
TRBV6-6	NA	TRBJ2-7	NA	CASRTDSLSYEQYF	TGTGCCAGCAGGACCGACAGTCTCTCCTACGAGCAGTACTTC
TRBV6-1	NA	TRBJ1-2	NA	CASSDPGLGDGYTF	TGTGCCAGCAGTGACCCAGGGTTGGGGGATGGCTACACCTTC
TRBV28	NA	TRBJ2-1	NA	CASSPNELAYNEQFF	TGTGCCAGCAGTCCCAATGAGCTAGCATACAATGAGCAGTTCTTC
TRBV9	TRBD1	TRBJ2-7	NA	CASSVGTGAYEQYF	TGTGCCAGCAGCGTTGGGACAGGAGCCTACGAGCAGTACTTC
TRBV18	TRBD1	TRBJ1-6	NA	CASSLGQGTYNSPLHF	TGTGCCAGCTCACTGGGACAGGGCACCTATAATTCACCCCTCCACTTT
TRBV27	NA	TRBJ2-7	NA	CASSLSHLYEQYF	TGTGCCAGCAGTTTGTCCCATCTTTACGAGCAGTACTTC
TRBV28	NA	TRBJ1-1	NA	CAHRGNTEAFF	TGTGCCCACCGGGGGAACACTGAAGCTTTCTTT
TRBV5-1	NA	TRBJ1-3	NA	CASSFGGKGNTIYF	TGCGCCAGCAGCTTCGGGGGGAAAGGAAACACCATATATTTT
TRBV3-1/TRBV3-2	NA	TRBJ2-7	NA	CASSQVRNEQYF	TGTGCCAGCAGCCAAGTCAGGAACGAGCAGTACTTC
TRBV28	NA	TRBJ2-7	NA	CASSLVGQDLYEQYF	TGTGCCAGCAGTTTAGTAGGGCAGGACCTATACGAGCAGTACTTC
TRBV5-1	NA	TRBJ1-5	NA	CASSLASGVNQPQHF	TGCGCCAGCAGCTTGGCCTCGGGAGTCAATCAGCCCCAGCATTTT
TRBV2	NA	TRBJ1-1	NA	CASSVSLRQPNTEAFF	TGTGCCAGCAGTGTAAGTTTAAGGCAGCCGAACACTGAAGCTTTCTTT
TRBV6-1	TRBD1	TRBJ1-6	once	CASSERTGVDSPLHF	TGTGCCAGCAGTGAACGGACAGGGGTGGACTCACCCCTCCACTTT
TRBV5-1	NA	TRBJ1-2	NA	CASSLEGGGNIGGYTF	TGCGCCAGCAGCTTGGAGGGAGGAGGGAATATTGGTGGCTACACCTTC
TRBV27	TRBD2	TRBJ2-7	NA	CASSSRLAGGEQYF	TGTGCCAGCAGTTCGAGACTAGCGGGGGGCGAGCAGTACTTC
TRBV7-2	TRBD1	TRBJ1-2	few	CASSLGQGALNYGYTF	TGTGCCAGCAGCCTTGGACAGGGGGCGCTTAACTATGGCTACACCTTC
TRBV6-2/TRBV6-3	TRBD1	TRBJ1-6	NA	CASSPRSGGAFSSYNSPLHF	TGTGCCAGCAGCCCAAGGTCAGGGGGCGCCTTCAGCTCCTATAATTCACCCCTCCACTTT
TRBV10-1	NA	TRBJ2-7	once	CASSDRVLHEQYF	TGCGCCAGCAGTGATCGGGTCCTCCACGAGCAGTACTTC
TRBV6-5	NA	TRBJ1-1	NA	CASSLEAFAEAFF	TGTGCCAGCAGTCTGGAGGCGTTCGCTGAAGCTTTCTTT
TRBV10-3	NA	TRBJ1-1	NA	CAISVTDMNTEAFF	TGTGCCATCAGTGTCACAGACATGAACACTGAAGCTTTCTTT
TRBV27	NA	TRBJ2-1	NA	CASSTTGYNEQFF	TGTGCCAGCAGTACAACGGGGTACAATGAGCAGTTCTTC
TRBV7-2	NA	TRBJ2-7	once	CASSLELGGYEQYF	TGTGCCAGCAGCTTAGAATTGGGGGGATACGAGCAGTACTTC
TRBV27	TRBD1	TRBJ2-7	NA	CASSSGQGAGEQYF	TGTGCCAGCAGTTCAGGACAGGGGGCGGGGGAGCAGTACTTC
TRBV6-5	NA	TRBJ2-7	NA	CASSYDAGIEQYF	TGTGCCAGCAGTTACGATGCAGGGATCGAGCAGTACTTC
TRBV12-5	NA	TRBJ2-3	once	CASGDYTDTQYF	TGTGCTAGTGGGGACTACACAGATACGCAGTATTTT
TRBV5-5	NA	TRBJ1-4	NA	CASSPTASSNEKLFF	TGTGCCAGCAGCCCTACGGCGTCGTCTAATGAAAAACTGTTTTTT
TRBV28	NA	TRBJ2-7	NA	CASSWSQGGEQYF	TGTGCCAGCAGTTGGTCACAGGGAGGAGAGCAGTACTTC
TRBV7-9	TRBD2	TRBJ2-7	once	CASSSSRLAERHYEQYF	TGTGCCAGCAGCTCCTCCCGACTAGCGGAGAGACACTACGAGCAGTACTTC
TRBV27	NA	TRBJ2-3	medium-sized	CASSLLSTDTQYF	TGTGCCAGCAGTTTACTCAGCACAGATACGCAGTATTTT
TRBV7-9	NA	TRBJ1-5	NA	CASSPSGGGFNQPQHF	TGTGCCAGCAGCCCCTCCGGAGGGGGTTTCAATCAGCCCCAGCATTTT
TRBV10-3	NA	TRBJ2-7	few	CAISEPTGPSYEQYF	TGTGCCATCAGTGAGCCAACAGGGCCTTCCTACGAGCAGTACTTC
TRBV28	NA	TRBJ1-6	NA	CANSLKGRASPLHF	TGTGCCAACAGTTTAAAGGGACGGGCCTCACCCCTCCACTTT
TRBV12-5	NA	TRBJ1-2	NA	CASGLDLGFRGGYTF	TGTGCTAGTGGTTTGGATTTGGGGTTTCGAGGAGGCTACACCTTC
TRBV4-2	NA	TRBJ2-2	NA	CASTPTERENVWGPTTGELFF	TGTGCCAGCACCCCAACCGAAAGGGAGAATGTCTGGGGCCCGACCACCGGGGAGCTGTTTTTT
TRBV7-6	TRBD1	TRBJ1-2	NA	CASSFHQDRTRYGYTF	TGTGCCAGCAGCTTCCATCAGGACAGGACCCGATATGGCTACACCTTC
TRBV19	NA	TRBJ1-3	few	CASSPRRDTRPSSGNTIYF	TGTGCCAGTAGTCCCCGTCGGGACACAAGACCCAGCTCTGGAAACACCATATATTTT
TRBV7-8	TRBD1	TRBJ1-5	NA	CASSSDGQGFQPQHF	TGTGCCAGCAGCTCGGATGGACAGGGATTTCAGCCCCAGCATTTT
TRBV5-4	TRBD1	TRBJ2-7	NA	CASSSGDSSYEQYF	TGTGCCAGCAGCTCCGGGGACAGTTCCTACGAGCAGTACTTC
TRBV7-6	NA	TRBJ2-5	NA	CASSSGVLETQYF	TGTGCCAGCAGCTCGGGAGTACTGGAGACCCAGTACTTC